This entry lists 11 T cell receptor beta chains sequenced from one sample in a study of T cell repertoires in cytomegalovirus infection. No antigens are known for them. TCRdb re-called the reads through MiXCR, storing one row per CDR3 protein. This sample has 650,000 to 850,000 distinct CDR3 sequences, with around 29% found just once. The specimen was cultured CD8+ T cells from PBMCs, collected from culture after CMV antigen stimulation. These TCRs come from a human donor in good health (CMV status not recorded). Some clones in this sample may be carry-over from other donors' samples.

As to this clonotype: A read error may be the cause here, since a much bigger clone is one base away. The chain employs TRBV7-8 and TRBJ2-2; D may be TRBD1 (5 bases). CDR1 SGHVS and CDR2 FQNEAQ come from the germline V gene. The CDR3 is 17 residues long. The CDR3 loop reads CTSSVPSTALNTGELFF. The CDR3 DNA sequence: TGTACCAGCAGCGTCCCCTCGACAGCCCTGAACACCGGGGAGCTGTTTTTT.

V is TRBV4-2 and J is TRBJ2-3; the D is unclear. CDR3 length: 15 residues. V was cut by 1 base and J by 4 bases, with 12 bases left in between. CDR1 and CDR2 from the germline V gene are LGHNA and YNFKEQ. CDR3 region: CASSQVPLEPDTQYF. For the CDR3, the DNA is TGTGCCAGCAGCCAAGTCCCCTTAGAGCCAGATACGCAGTATTTT.

The chain carries TRBV12-3 or TRBV12-4 and TRBJ2-1; D gene ambiguous. The germline V and J ends were trimmed by 8 bases and 0 bases, with 11 bases remaining between them. The CDR3 consists of 14 residues. This chain's CDR3 is CASGYASSYNEQFF. Here the CDR3 DNA reads TGTGCCAGCGGATACGCGAGCTCCTACAATGAGCAGTTCTTC.

The chain combines TRBV9 with TRBJ1-3; no clear D. The V gene's germline CDR1 is SGDLS and CDR2 YYNGEE. The CDR3 is made up of 15 amino acids. Trimming took off 4 bases at V and 2 bases at J, with 13 bases between the two ends. Here the CDR3 DNA reads TGTGCCAGCAGCCCCCTCAATCGTCCTGGAAACACCATATATTTT. Amino acids: CASSPLNRPGNTIYF.

The chain combines TRBV7-6 with TRBJ2-7, with TRBD1 matching 8 bases. V shed 4 bases, J shed 6 bases, and the junction held 5 bases outside the gene matches. The germline V gene has CDR1 SGHVS and CDR2 FNYEAQ. The CDR3 totals 13 residues. CDR3 amino acids: CASSSGQGSEQYV. The CDR3 DNA is TGTGCCAGCAGCTCTGGACAGGGTTCCGAGCAGTACGTC.

This clonotype was detected ten times or more. The V gene is TRBV7-8, the J gene TRBJ2-1, with 9 bases identical to TRBD2. Looked up from germline, CDR1 is SGHVS and CDR2 is FQNEAQ. The ends lost 1 base at V and 0 bases at J; junction bases unmatched: 4. CDR3 length equals 17 residues. The CDR3 sequence is CASSLGLAVSSYNEQFF. The CDR3 DNA reads as TGTGCCAGCAGCTTAGGACTAGCGGTTAGCTCCTACAATGAGCAGTTCTTC.

This clonotype came up a few times. This chain joins TRBV13 and TRBJ1-6, with no clear D. V was cut by 3 bases and J by 8 bases, with 14 bases left in between. Germline CDR1 reads PRHDT; CDR2 reads FYEKMQ (reference sequence). This CDR3 comprises 15 residues. This chain's CDR3 is CASSFPSSGDSPLHF. The CDR3 DNA sequence: TGTGCCAGCAGCTTTCCCTCCTCTGGGGATTCACCCCTCCACTTT.

This chain uses TRBV27 with TRBJ2-3, with 9 bases that match TRBD2. J lost 2 bases, V lost 8 bases, and 8 bases had no gene match. The CDR3 is made up of 15 amino acids. CDR1 is MNHEY, CDR2 SMNVEV, per germline (reference sequence). This CDR3 reads CASALAGGLTDTQYF. CDR3 DNA: TGTGCCAGCGCCTTGGCGGGGGGGCTCACAGATACGCAGTATTTT.

The chain carries TRBV27 and TRBJ2-1; the match to TRBD1 covers 7 bases. Per the germline V gene, CDR1 is MNHEY and CDR2 is SMNVEV (reference sequence). V trimming: 7 bases; J trimming: 7 bases; junction bases outside the gene matches: 4. The CDR3 has 12 amino acids. The CDR3 protein is CASTQTGNEQFF. CDR3 nucleotides: TGTGCCAGCACCCAGACAGGGAATGAGCAGTTCTTC.

This clonotype was observed at least ten times. The chain recombines TRBV7-2 with TRBJ1-2; weak D call: TRBD1 (5 bases). Trimming left V 1 base short and J 8 bases short, with 8 bases between. Germline V gives CDR1 SGHTA, CDR2 FQGNSA. This CDR3 is 12 amino acids long. The CDR3 here is CASSLGAGGYTF. The CDR3, as DNA: TGTGCCAGCAGCTTAGGGGCAGGGGGCTACACCTTC.

This chain joins TRBV7-9 and TRBJ1-2; 11 positions agree with TRBD1. There are 14 residues in the CDR3. The germline CDR1 and CDR2 sequences are SEHNR and FQNEAQ (reference sequence). V was pared by 5 bases and J by 4 bases, with 3 bases of the junction left unmatched. The CDR3 loop is CASSDGQGAYGYTF. CDR3 sequence (DNA): TGTGCCAGCAGCGACGGACAGGGGGCCTATGGCTACACCTTC.